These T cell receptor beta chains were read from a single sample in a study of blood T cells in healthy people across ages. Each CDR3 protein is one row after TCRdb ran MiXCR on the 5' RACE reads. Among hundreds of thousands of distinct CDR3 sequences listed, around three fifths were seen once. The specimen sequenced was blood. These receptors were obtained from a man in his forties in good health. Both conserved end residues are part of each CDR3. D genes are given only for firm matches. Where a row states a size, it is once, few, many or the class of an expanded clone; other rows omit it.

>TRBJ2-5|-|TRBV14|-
TGTGCCAGCAGCCAATTGACGGGGGAGCGAGAGACCCAGTACTTC
CASSQLTGERETQYF
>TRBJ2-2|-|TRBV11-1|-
TGTGCCAGCAGCCTGTCGTGGACAGATTACACCGGGGAGCTGTTTTTT
CASSLSWTDYTGELFF
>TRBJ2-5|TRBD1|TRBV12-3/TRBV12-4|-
TGTGCCAGCAGTGAGACAGGGGGCTGGGAGACCCAGTACTTC
CASSETGGWETQYF
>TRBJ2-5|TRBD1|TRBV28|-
TGTGCCAGCAGTTTTGTGACAGGGGGCTACAATGAGCAGTACTTC
CASSFVTGGYNEQYF
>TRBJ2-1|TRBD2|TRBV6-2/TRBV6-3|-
TGTGCCAGCATCGGAGGGCTAGCGGGAGGGAGCGAGCAGTTCTTC
CASIGGLAGGSEQFF
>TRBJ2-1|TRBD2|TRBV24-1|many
TGTGCCACCAGTGATCCGGGGGGTAGGGGTAGGAATGAGCAGTTCTTC
CATSDPGGRGRNEQFF
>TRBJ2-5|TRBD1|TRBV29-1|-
TGCAGCGTCCGACAGGGGGTTGGCCAAGAGACCCAGTACTTC
CSVRQGVGQETQYF
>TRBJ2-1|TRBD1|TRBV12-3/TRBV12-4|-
TGTGCCAGCAGCGCGACAGGGTGGTATGAGCAGTTCTTC
CASSATGWYEQFF
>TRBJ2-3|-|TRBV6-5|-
TGTGCCAGCAGTTGGCTACCGGGACTCTACACAGATACGCAGTATTTT
CASSWLPGLYTDTQYF
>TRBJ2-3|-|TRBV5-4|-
TGTGCCAGCAGGGTCGCGCTCCGAAGCACAGATACGCAGTATTTT
CASRVALRSTDTQYF
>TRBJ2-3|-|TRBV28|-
TGTGCCAGCAGTTTATACACCCGCGGCACAGATACGCAGTATTTT
CASSLYTRGTDTQYF
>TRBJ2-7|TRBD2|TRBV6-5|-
TGTGCCAGCAGGAGGACTAGCGGTACCTACGAGCAGTACTTC
CASRRTSGTYEQYF
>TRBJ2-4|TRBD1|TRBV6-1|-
TGTGCCGGTTCCGGGACAGGGGCCAGCAGGACCAAAAACATTCAGTACTTC
CAGSGTGASRTKNIQYF
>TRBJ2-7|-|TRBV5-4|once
TGTGCCAGCAGCGGGAAGAGCGGATCCTCCTACGAGCAGTACTTC
CASSGKSGSSYEQYF
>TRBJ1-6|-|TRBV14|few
TGTGCCAGCAGCCAAGACTTAAATTCACCCCTCCACTTT
CASSQDLNSPLHF
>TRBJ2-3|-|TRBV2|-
TGTGCCAGCAGAGTCAGGGGCACAGATACGCAGTATTTT
CASRVRGTDTQYF
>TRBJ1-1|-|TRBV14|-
TGTGCCAGCAGCCAAGATCTGATGGGTACTGAAGCTTTCTTT
CASSQDLMGTEAFF
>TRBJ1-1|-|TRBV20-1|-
TGCAGTGCTATTCTGACCCGAAACACTGAAGCTTTCTTT
CSAILTRNTEAFF
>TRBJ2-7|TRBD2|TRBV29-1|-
TGCAGCGTGACTAGCGGGAGTAGGGAGCAGTACTTC
CSVTSGSREQYF
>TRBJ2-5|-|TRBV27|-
TGTGCCAGCAGTCCGACACTACTAGCTGCTGAGACCCAGTACTTC
CASSPTLLAAETQYF
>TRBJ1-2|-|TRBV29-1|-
TGCATCGTGGACCCCACGGGCTATGGCTACACCTTC
CIVDPTGYGYTF
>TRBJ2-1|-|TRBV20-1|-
TGCAGCAATAGTCCAGCCGGTTCCTACAATGAGCAGTTCTTC
CSNSPAGSYNEQFF
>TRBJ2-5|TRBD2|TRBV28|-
TGTGCCAGCAGTTCCGCGGGGGGGGCGCTAGCGGTGCAAGAGACCCAGTACTTC
CASSSAGGALAVQETQYF
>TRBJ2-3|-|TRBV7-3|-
TGTGCCAGCAGCTCCTCCGGGCTAGCAGGGGATACGCAGTATTTT
CASSSSGLAGDTQYF
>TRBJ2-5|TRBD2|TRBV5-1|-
TGCGCCAGCAGCCCGATGGGACTAGCGGGAGGGCAGGCCCCCCAAGAGACCCAGTACTTC
CASSPMGLAGGQAPQETQYF
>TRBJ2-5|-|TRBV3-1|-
TGTGCCAGCAGCCCCCAGGTGGAGGGGCTCCGCCAGTACTTC
CASSPQVEGLRQYF